Ten or more counts support the clone carrying this T cell receptor beta chain. This sample was included in a study of T cells in Graves' hyperthyroidism and ophthalmopathy. V was trimmed by 6 bases and J by 0 bases, leaving 25 bases between them. CDR3 length: 19 residues. Researchers took RNA transcripts and amplified the TCR beta CDR3 regions from them. The HTBI primer set served for first-round RT-PCR of the TCR CDR3. One entry per CDR3 protein results from TCRdb running MiXCR on the multiplex PCR reads. This sample has under 350,000 distinct CDR3 sequences; 15% to 20% occur once, and the top ten carry about 49%.

The TCR was taken from a woman aged 45-65 years with Graves' hyperthyroidism. This sequence joins TRBV12-3 or TRBV12-4 and TRBJ2-3; the D gene is possibly TRBD1 (6 bases). Sequencing was performed on blood. This CDR3 reads CASSLRKGEALTSTDTQYF. The CDR3, as DNA: TGTGCCAGCAGCCTCCGAAAGGGGGAAGCGCTAACTAGCACAGATACGCAGTATTTT.